This T cell receptor (beta chain) was sequenced in a study of T cells in localized non-small cell lung cancer. The method was immunoSEQ multiplex PCR; TCRdb's version includes in-frame clones alone and lacks a portion of them. There are more than 15,000 clones in the sample; about 88% occur only once, and roughly 29% lies in the top ten. Per the germline V gene, CDR1 is LNHDA and CDR2 is SQIVND (reference sequence). The V gene lost 3 bases and the J gene lost 4 bases, with 7 bases spanning the gap. CDR3 length equals 13 residues. As concerns this clone: Its antigen is undetermined.

Points from the study as a whole: Detection in adjacent lung was observed for a median roughly 55 of the top 100 tumor clones.

This chain links TRBV19 with TRBJ2-1; D is ambiguous. The receptor's source is a female donor over 55 with stage III squamous cell lung carcinoma. The sequencing used peripheral blood, collected before any cancer treatment. This CDR3 reads CASSMTEYNEQFF. CDR3 bases: TGTGCCAGTAGTATGACTGAGTACAATGAGCAGTTCTTC.